A selection of T cell receptor beta chains follows, all from one sample in a study of OX40 agonist ivuxolimab in advanced cancers. The method was immunoSEQ multiplex PCR; TCRdb's version includes in-frame clones alone and lacks a portion of them. The profile shows about 48,000 clones, 85% to 90% of them singletons. The sample here was CD4+ or CD8+ T cells sorted from blood, taken in a trial of the OX40 agonist ivuxolimab. These TCRs come from an adult with an advanced solid tumor such as melanoma, head and neck, liver or kidney cancer. Each CDR3 is given with its conserved first and last residue. Each record gives: clone size, V gene, CDR3 length, J gene, CDR3 protein. The listing skips clone size in some rows; elsewhere it reads once, few, many or a size class.

clone_size: once
v_call: TRBV5-1
cdr3_length: 14
j_call: TRBJ2-5
cdr3_aa: CASSMDRVKETQYF

clone_size: NA
v_call: TRBV19
cdr3_length: 15
j_call: TRBJ2-3
cdr3_aa: CASSIRGKRTDTQYF

clone_size: once
v_call: TRBV15
cdr3_length: 16
j_call: TRBJ1-5
cdr3_aa: CATSRDKGGSNQPQHF

clone_size: NA
v_call: TRBV2
cdr3_length: 16
j_call: TRBJ1-1
cdr3_aa: CASSEYFWGGNTEAFF

clone_size: NA
v_call: TRBV9
cdr3_length: 16
j_call: TRBJ2-2
cdr3_aa: CASSVGPGPDGGELFF

clone_size: few
v_call: TRBV6-4
cdr3_length: 12
j_call: TRBJ2-2
cdr3_aa: CATSRDTGELFF

clone_size: NA
v_call: TRBV7-2
cdr3_length: 14
j_call: TRBJ2-7
cdr3_aa: CASSPGGSSYEQYF

clone_size: once
v_call: TRBV5-4
cdr3_length: 14
j_call: TRBJ2-7
cdr3_aa: CASREVVGSYGQYF

clone_size: once
v_call: TRBV5-6
cdr3_length: 16
j_call: TRBJ2-1
cdr3_aa: CASSLLGSGGYNEQFF

clone_size: NA
v_call: TRBV7-9
cdr3_length: 17
j_call: TRBJ2-3
cdr3_aa: CASSPGTASPSTDTQYF

clone_size: NA
v_call: TRBV5-1
cdr3_length: 14
j_call: TRBJ1-2
cdr3_aa: CASSSDRGREGYTF

clone_size: NA
v_call: TRBV6-5
cdr3_length: 13
j_call: TRBJ2-5
cdr3_aa: CASGGLAKETQYF

clone_size: NA
v_call: TRBV25-1
cdr3_length: 15
j_call: TRBJ1-4
cdr3_aa: CASSEFLTTNEKLFF

clone_size: NA
v_call: TRBV30
cdr3_length: 18
j_call: TRBJ1-5
cdr3_aa: CAWSPPPSGQGVDQPQHF

clone_size: NA
v_call: TRBV7-9
cdr3_length: 16
j_call: TRBJ1-4
cdr3_aa: CASSSPLGSRNEKLFF

clone_size: NA
v_call: TRBV6-6
cdr3_length: 16
j_call: TRBJ1-2
cdr3_aa: CASSYSTGQGHYGYTF

clone_size: NA
v_call: TRBV5-4
cdr3_length: 17
j_call: TRBJ2-1
cdr3_aa: CASSQSQLAGGNNEQFF

clone_size: NA
v_call: TRBV6-1
cdr3_length: 16
j_call: TRBJ2-6
cdr3_aa: CASSAGTGVGANVLTF

clone_size: NA
v_call: TRBV18
cdr3_length: 14
j_call: TRBJ1-1
cdr3_aa: CASSPQGRGTEAFF

clone_size: NA
v_call: TRBV6-5
cdr3_length: 14
j_call: TRBJ2-7
cdr3_aa: CASSYRGSSYEQYF

clone_size: NA
v_call: TRBV11-1
cdr3_length: 14
j_call: TRBJ1-6
cdr3_aa: CASSPQGDNSPLHF

clone_size: few
v_call: TRBV19
cdr3_length: 13
j_call: TRBJ2-7
cdr3_aa: CASSIYGSHEQYF

clone_size: NA
v_call: TRBV2
cdr3_length: 14
j_call: TRBJ2-7
cdr3_aa: CASKNTGLGEGQYF

clone_size: NA
v_call: TRBV2
cdr3_length: 13
j_call: TRBJ2-5
cdr3_aa: CASSWTGRETQYF